One sample yielded the 25 T cell receptor beta chains listed below, sequenced in a study of beta chain features in type 1 diabetes. As every portion of the isolated RNA was reverse transcribed, the sequencing read expressed TCRB transcripts. Sequencing used immunoSEQ multiplex PCR; TCRdb keeps in-frame clones, though not all of them. The table shows some 63,000 clones, with around three fifths occurring only once. Material: Tregs from blood. Receptors were obtained from a woman aged 18-35 years in good health.

The rearrangement links TRBV15 to TRBJ2-7; TRBD1 is a possible D gene (5 bases). CDR3 size: 15 residues. Trimming removed 0 bases from V and 3 bases from J, with 12 bases in between. Germline V gives CDR1 LNHNV, CDR2 YYDKDF (reference sequence). The CDR3 is CATSRDFGHFYEQYF. CDR3 DNA: TGTGCCACCAGCAGAGATTTCGGACATTTCTACGAGCAGTACTTC.

This chain links TRBV7-9 with TRBJ2-4; possible D gene TRBD1, 5 bases. Germline V gene sequence: CDR1 SEHNR, CDR2 FQNEAQ (reference sequence). V was pared by 4 bases and J by 8 bases, with 12 bases between. The CDR3 loop spans 13 amino acids. The CDR3 region is CASSSGPRDIQYF. The DNA for the CDR3 is TGTGCCAGCAGCTCAGGGCCAAGGGACATTCAGTACTTC.

The V gene is TRBV7-9, the J gene TRBJ2-5; TRBD2 might be the D (6 bases). The CDR3 runs to 15 residues. Germline V CDR1 and CDR2: SEHNR, FQNEAQ (reference sequence). The V and J ends lost 0 bases and 1 base respectively, with 9 bases between them. CDR3 DNA sequence: TGTGCCAGCAGCTTAGCGCGGGGAACCCAAGAGACCCAGTACTTC. Translated: CASSLARGTQETQYF.

This clone was seen more than once but under ten times. The chain combines TRBV29-1 with TRBJ2-1, with TRBD1 matching 10 bases. J lost 3 bases, V lost 4 bases, and 12 bases had no gene match. This CDR3 contains 17 residues. Germline V lookup: CDR1 SQVTM, CDR2 ANQGSEA. The CDR3 sequence is CSVGTRDRGYFYNEQFF. In DNA form, the CDR3 reads TGCAGCGTTGGAACACGGGACAGGGGTTACTTCTACAATGAGCAGTTCTTC.

This clone was detected once. The chain has TRBV18 and TRBJ1-2, with D maybe TRBD1 (6 bases). This CDR3 spans 17 amino acids. V was pared by 2 bases and J by 5 bases, with 21 bases between. The germline gives CDR1 KGHSH, CDR2 LQKENI. The CDR3 nucleotides are TGTGCCAGCTCACCATCACAGGGTGGCTTGTCGGGTTATGGCTACACCTTC. Its protein is CASSPSQGGLSGYGYTF.

V gene TRBV6-5 combines with J gene TRBJ1-2, with 7 nucleotides matching TRBD1. J lost 3 bases, V lost 0 bases, and 4 bases had no gene match. Germline V CDR1 and CDR2: MNHEY, SVGAGI. The CDR3 runs to 15 residues. The CDR3 DNA reads as TGTGCCAGCAGTTACTCCGGACAGGTTCACTATGGCTACACCTTC. This encodes CASSYSGQVHYGYTF.

Points on this clone: Other DNA sequences in the sample encode the same CDR3. The chain carries TRBV7-2 and TRBJ1-2; a weak D match, TRBD1 (5 bases). CDR1 is SGHTA, CDR2 FQGNSA, per germline. V was shortened by 3 bases and J by 5 bases, with 7 bases between the two germline ends. The CDR3 runs to 12 residues. The CDR3: CASSFGGYGYTF. The CDR3 nucleotides read TGTGCCAGCAGCTTCGGGGGGTATGGCTACACCTTC.

The V gene is TRBV5-1, the J gene TRBJ2-5, with 7 bases aligning to TRBD2. Germline V gene data show CDR1 as SGHRS and CDR2 as YFSETQ. The CDR3 contains 13 residues. V trimming: 7 bases; J trimming: 5 bases; junction bases outside the gene matches: 8. The CDR3 DNA is TGCGCCAGCGCCCAGCGGGGAGTCGAGACCCAGTACTTC. Translation gives CASAQRGVETQYF.

This clone was recorded once. This chain joins TRBV5-4 and TRBJ1-2, with 11 bases aligning to TRBD1. The CDR3 loop spans 13 amino acids. J gave up 7 bases and V 5 bases, and 4 bases lay outside the gene matches. Germline V gene data show CDR1 as SGHNT and CDR2 as YYREEE (reference sequence). The CDR3 bases are TGTGCCAGCAGTTGGGACAGGGGGTTTGGCTACACCTTC. As protein: CASSWDRGFGYTF.

This chain joins TRBV7-2 and TRBJ1-1; maybe TRBD1 (5 bases). Germline values: CDR1 SGHTA, CDR2 FQGNSA. The CDR3 length is 13 residues. V dropped 5 bases and J dropped 1 base, with 8 bases sitting between them. CDR3 sequence: CASSEQANTEAFF. CDR3 nucleotides: TGTGCCAGCAGCGAACAGGCGAACACTGAAGCTTTCTTT.

The chain uses TRBV6-6 and TRBJ1-5, with D hard to call. Germline V CDR1 and CDR2: MNHNY, SVGAGI (reference sequence). This CDR3 is built from 12 residues. With 6 bases removed from V and 7 bases from J, the gap between germline ends came to 10 bases. The CDR3 DNA follows: TGTGCCAGCAGAGACAACTTCCAGCCCCAGCATTTT. As protein: CASRDNFQPQHF.

This clone was seen once. The chain employs TRBV11-2 and TRBJ2-3, with 9 nucleotides matching TRBD2. Germline CDR1 SGHAT, CDR2 FQNNGV. The CDR3 runs to 14 residues. Trimming cost V 1 base and J 4 bases; bases outside gene matches: 0. CDR3 in DNA: TGTGCCAGCAGCTTAGTAGCGGGAGCAGATACGCAGTATTTT. Protein: CASSLVAGADTQYF. Filled out from reference TRBV11-2 and TRBJ2-3, the complete variable domain reads EAGVAQSPRYKIIEKRQSVAFWCNPISGHATLYWYQQILGQGPKLLIQFQNNGVVDDSQLPKDRFSAERLKGVDSTLKIQPAKLEDSAVYLCASSLVAGADTQYFGPGTRLTVL.

This clone occurred a few times. The chain links TRBV7-3 to TRBJ2-1, with TRBD1 identical over 9 bases. The germline CDR1 and CDR2 sequences are SGHTA and FQGTGA. The CDR3 loop spans 16 amino acids. V was clipped by 5 bases and J by 7 bases; unmatched bases: 12. CDR3 in DNA: TGTGCCAGCAGCCCATTAGGGACAGGGAAGGATAATGAGCAGTTCTTC. It translates to CASSPLGTGKDNEQFF.

The chain recombines TRBV10-3 with TRBJ1-2, with TRBD1 matching over 8 bases. V lost 7 bases, J lost 4 bases, and 2 bases stayed unmatched. Looked up from germline, CDR1 is ENHRY and CDR2 is SYGVKD. The length of the CDR3 is 12 residues. CDR3 region: CAIKDRGYGYTF. CDR3 nucleotide sequence: TGTGCCATCAAAGACAGGGGCTATGGCTACACCTTC.

The chain combines TRBV11-3 with TRBJ1-6; D gene unclear. This CDR3 comprises 13 residues. The V end lost 5 bases, the J end lost 7 bases, and 9 bases lay between the germline ends. Germline V gene sequence: CDR1 SGHNT, CDR2 YENEEA. DNA for the CDR3: TGTGCCAGCAGCGCCACATGGAATTCACCCCTCCACTTT. This gives the protein CASSATWNSPLHF.

The chain combines TRBV6-6 with TRBJ2-5, with TRBD2 matching over 10 bases. The J segment lost 1 base and the V segment lost 5 bases, leaving 7 bases of the junction unmatched. In germline, CDR1 is MNHNY, CDR2 SVGAGI (reference sequence). The CDR3 has 16 amino acids. The CDR3 nucleotides are TGTGCCAGCAGTCAGAAGCGGGGGGGCCGCCAAGAGACCCAGTACTTC. It translates to CASSQKRGGRQETQYF.

The V gene is TRBV7-9, the J gene TRBJ2-7; D remains ambiguous. CDR1 and CDR2 (germline): SEHNR, FQNEAQ (reference sequence). The V and J ends lost 3 bases and 3 bases respectively, with 9 bases between them. The CDR3 spans 13 residues. The CDR3 sequence is CASSLGQYYEQYF. CDR3 bases: TGTGCCAGCAGCTTGGGCCAGTACTACGAGCAGTACTTC.

This clone was picked up one time. J is TRBJ1-5 and V is TRBV18; possible D gene TRBD1, 6 bases. CDR1 is KGHSH, CDR2 LQKENI, per germline. The CDR3 covers 15 residues. V was shortened by 2 bases and J by 4 bases, with 12 bases between the two germline ends. The CDR3: CASSPTPTGNQPQHF. DNA for the CDR3: TGTGCCAGCTCACCAACACCAACAGGGAATCAGCCCCAGCATTTT. Complete variable domain (other parts from reference TRBV18 and TRBJ1-5): NAGVMQNPRHLVRRRGQEARLRCSPMKGHSHVYWYRQLPEEGLKFMVYLQKENIIDESGMPKERFSAEFPKEGPSILRIQQVVRGDSAAYFCASSPTPTGNQPQHFGDGTRLSIL.

This rearrangement joins TRBV5-1 to TRBJ1-1; D is uncertain. Trimming took 0 bases from V and 0 from J, leaving 9 bases between them. The CDR3 has 15 residues. The germline CDR1 and CDR2 sequences are SGHRS and YFSETQ. CDR3 loop: CASSLEAAMNTEAFF. Here the CDR3 DNA reads TGCGCCAGCAGCTTGGAGGCGGCCATGAACACTGAAGCTTTCTTT.

V is TRBV5-1 and J is TRBJ2-3; 12 positions agree with TRBD2. J gave up 0 bases and V 2 bases, and 16 bases lay outside the gene matches. CDR1 and CDR2 from the germline V gene are SGHRS and YFSETQ. The CDR3 is 21 amino acids. DNA for the CDR3: TGCGCCAGCAGCTTCCCCACCGCGACTAGCGGGAGAAGGTGGAGCACAGATACGCAGTATTTT. Translated, it gives CASSFPTATSGRRWSTDTQYF.

This sequence joins TRBV4-2 and TRBJ2-7; TRBD1 aligns across 7 bases. This CDR3 spans 16 amino acids. V was pared by 4 bases and J by 2 bases, with 11 bases of the junction left unmatched. Germline assignment: CDR1 LGHNA and CDR2 YNFKEQ. CDR3 in amino acids: CASSRAAQGSPYEQYF. The CDR3 DNA sequence: TGTGCCAGCAGCCGAGCCGCACAGGGGTCCCCCTACGAGCAGTACTTC.

The chain uses TRBV7-2 and TRBJ1-5; possible D gene TRBD1, 5 bases. Germline assignment: CDR1 SGHTA and CDR2 FQGNSA. The CDR3 extends over 15 amino acids. V gave up 5 bases and J gave up 4 bases, with 15 bases separating them. CDR3 region: CASSPGRGKNQPQHF. The CDR3 bases are TGTGCCAGCAGCCCGGGGAGGGGCAAGAATCAGCCCCAGCATTTT.

This clone was seen a few times. The V gene is TRBV6-6, the J gene TRBJ1-2; a possible D gene is TRBD1 (5 bases). Germline V gives CDR1 MNHNY, CDR2 SVGAGI (reference sequence). The V end was cut by 7 bases, the J end by 8 bases, with 11 bases between. CDR3 length equals 11 residues. DNA for the CDR3: TGTGCCAGCAAGCAGGGTTTAGGCTACACCTTC. This translates into CASKQGLGYTF.

The table lists this clone with a few counts. The genes are TRBV12-5 and TRBJ2-2; TRBD2 aligns across 8 bases. The V gene's germline CDR1 is LGHNT and CDR2 FRNRAP. The CDR3 extends over 16 amino acids. The ends lost 5 bases at V and 3 bases at J; junction bases unmatched: 8. Here the CDR3 reads CASGARGGQDTGELFF. Here the CDR3 DNA reads TGTGCTAGTGGTGCCCGGGGGGGGCAGGACACCGGGGAGCTGTTTTTT.

This chain joins TRBV19 and TRBJ1-1; D remains ambiguous. This CDR3 region has 13 residues. Germline V gives CDR1 LNHDA, CDR2 SQIVND (reference sequence). V was shortened by 3 bases and J by 6 bases, with 11 bases between the two germline ends. Here the CDR3 reads CASSIPGVAEAFF. In DNA form, the CDR3 reads TGTGCCAGTAGTATCCCGGGAGTGGCTGAAGCTTTCTTT.